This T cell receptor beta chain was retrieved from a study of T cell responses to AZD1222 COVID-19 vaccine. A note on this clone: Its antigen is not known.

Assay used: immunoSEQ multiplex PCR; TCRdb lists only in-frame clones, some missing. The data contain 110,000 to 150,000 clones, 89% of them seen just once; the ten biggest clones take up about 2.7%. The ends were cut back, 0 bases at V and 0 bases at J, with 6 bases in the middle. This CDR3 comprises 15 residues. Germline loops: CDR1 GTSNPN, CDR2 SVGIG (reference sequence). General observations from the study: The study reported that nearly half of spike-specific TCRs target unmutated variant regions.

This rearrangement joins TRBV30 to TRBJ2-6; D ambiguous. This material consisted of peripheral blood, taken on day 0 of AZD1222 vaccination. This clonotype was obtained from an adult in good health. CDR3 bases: TGTGCCTGGAGTGTATCTCCCTCTGGGGCCAACGTCCTGACTTTC. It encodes CAWSVSPSGANVLTF.